Following are 13 T cell receptor beta chains from one sample sequenced in a study of T cell repertoires in cytomegalovirus infection. These receptors lack a known antigen. In TCRdb, the reads were re-called with MiXCR into one record per CDR3 protein. The profile shows 570,000 or so distinct CDR3 sequences, around 40% of them singletons. Sample: cultured PBMCs, taken from culture after CMV antigen stimulation. The receptors originated from a human donor in good health (CMV status not recorded). Some clones in this sample may be carry-over from other donors' samples.

This clonotype was counted at least ten times. This chain uses TRBV7-2 with TRBJ2-2; tentatively, D is TRBD1 (6 bases). The CDR3 runs to 14 residues. V was pared by 5 bases and J by 3 bases, with 10 bases between. From germline, CDR1 is SGHTA and CDR2 FQGNSA. The CDR3 reads CASSTYRDTGELFF. CDR3 in DNA: TGTGCCAGCAGCACATACAGGGACACCGGGGAGCTGTTTTTT.

This rearrangement joins TRBV6-8 to TRBJ1-5; tentatively, D is TRBD1 (5 bases). CDR3 size: 13 residues. With 8 bases removed from V and 3 bases from J, the gap between germline ends came to 11 bases. Per germline, CDR1 MNHGY and CDR2 SAAAGT. This chain's CDR3 is CASAPGYNQPQHF. CDR3 DNA: TGTGCCAGCGCGCCAGGGTACAATCAGCCCCAGCATTTT.

The rearrangement joins TRBV2 to TRBJ2-7; 8 bases are a match to TRBD1. Per the germline V gene, CDR1 is SNHLY and CDR2 is FYNNEI. The CDR3 has 14 amino acids. Germline trimming cut 4 bases from V and 5 bases from J; bases unmatched to any gene: 7. CDR3 DNA: TGTGCCAGCAGTGCCCAACGGACAGGGAACGAGCAGTACTTC. Amino acids: CASSAQRTGNEQYF. The full variable domain, completed using reference TRBV2 and TRBJ2-7, is EPEVTQTPSHQVTQMGQEVILRCVPISNHLYFYWYRQILGQKVEFLVSFYNNEISEKSEIFDDQFSVERPDGSNFTLKIRSTKLEDSAMYFCASSAQRTGNEQYFGPGTRLTVT.

The genes are TRBV7-8 and TRBJ1-2, with 7 positions matching TRBD1. CDR3 size: 17 residues. Looked up from germline, CDR1 is SGHVS and CDR2 is FQNEAQ. The V and J ends lost 2 bases and 8 bases, in that order; junction bases with no gene match: 17. DNA of the CDR3: TGTGCCAGCAGCTTACGCGGGACAGCTGAATCCTATGTGGGCTACACCTTC. Its translation: CASSLRGTAESYVGYTF.

Only one count was recorded for this clonotype. This chain links TRBV20-1 with TRBJ1-1; perhaps TRBD1 as D (5 bases). There are 13 residues in the CDR3. Germline V gene data show CDR1 as DFQATT and CDR2 as SNEGSKA (reference sequence). V lost 5 bases to trimming and J lost 3 bases, with 13 bases between them. For the CDR3, the DNA is TGCAGTGCTGACCCGGGGGGATACACTGAAGCTTTCTTT. It codes for CSADPGGYTEAFF.

This clonotype was observed a handful of times. The chain employs TRBV19 and TRBJ1-3; the D gene is possibly TRBD1 (6 bases). The CDR3 is 16 residues long. V lost 7 bases, J lost 2 bases, and 18 bases lay in between. From germline, CDR1 is LNHDA and CDR2 SQIVND (reference sequence). CDR3 nucleotides: TGTGCCAGTACCAGGGGACAACAGATAACTGGAAACACCATATATTTT. Residues: CASTRGQQITGNTIYF.

The chain employs TRBV4-1 and TRBJ2-7; D assignment may be TRBD1 or TRBD2 (5 bases each). CDR3 size: 15 residues. Germline-derived CDR1 and CDR2 are MGHRA and YSYEKL. Trimming left V 2 bases short and J 5 bases short, with 16 bases between. CDR3 in DNA: TGCGCCAGCAGCCAAATCCGGGACGGACCTAACGAGCAGTACTTC. It specifies CASSQIRDGPNEQYF.

J is TRBJ2-5 and V is TRBV7-9; possible D gene TRBD2, 5 bases. The CDR3 contains 13 residues. Germline-derived CDR1 and CDR2 are SEHNR and FQNEAQ (reference sequence). Trimming stripped 7 bases from V and 2 bases from J, with 11 bases between. CDR3 nucleotides: TGTGCCAGCACCTCCGGAGGTCAAGAGACCCAGTACTTC. Encoded protein: CASTSGGQETQYF.

J is TRBJ2-3 and V is TRBV4-2, with a possible D match to TRBD2 (6 bases). The V and J ends lost 2 bases and 8 bases respectively, with 23 bases between them. CDR1 is LGHNA and CDR2 is YNFKEQ in the germline V gene. The CDR3 contains 17 residues. The CDR3 region has the DNA TGTGCCAGCAGCCAAAGGGCGGGACCCGAGTCTGGGGGTACGCAGTATTTT. Translation gives CASSQRAGPESGGTQYF.

The chain has TRBV19 and TRBJ1-2, with no clear D. Trimming stripped 2 bases from V and 4 bases from J, with 14 bases between. Germline V CDR1 and CDR2: LNHDA, SQIVND (reference sequence). The CDR3 covers 15 residues. CDR3 protein: CASSITGSWSYGYTF. CDR3 nucleotides: TGTGCCAGTAGTATAACTGGAAGTTGGTCCTATGGCTACACCTTC.

This chain links TRBV7-8 with TRBJ2-3, with 13 bases fitting TRBD2. Germline assignment: CDR1 SGHVS and CDR2 FQNEAQ. V gave up 3 bases and J gave up 9 bases; unmatched junction bases: 12. The CDR3 consists of 17 residues. The CDR3 sequence is CASSLGSTSGGVGTQYF. The CDR3 coding sequence is TGTGCCAGCAGCTTGGGGAGTACTAGCGGGGGGGTTGGGACGCAGTATTTT.

This chain uses TRBV27 with TRBJ2-1; TRBD2 might be the D (5 bases). The germline gives CDR1 MNHEY, CDR2 SMNVEV (reference sequence). The CDR3 length is 12 residues. V lost 8 bases, J lost 12 bases, and 17 bases lay in between. The CDR3 DNA follows: TGTGCCAGCGGACTGCCCTCGGTGAGGCAGTTCTTC. Translating gives CASGLPSVRQFF.

The rearrangement links TRBV12-3 or TRBV12-4 to TRBJ2-3; 9 nucleotides align to TRBD1. The CDR3 sequence is 13 residues long. V trimming: 8 bases; J trimming: 4 bases; junction bases outside the gene matches: 4. This chain's CDR3 is CASHRGLPDTQYF. For the CDR3, the DNA is TGTGCCAGCCACAGGGGGCTCCCAGATACGCAGTATTTT.